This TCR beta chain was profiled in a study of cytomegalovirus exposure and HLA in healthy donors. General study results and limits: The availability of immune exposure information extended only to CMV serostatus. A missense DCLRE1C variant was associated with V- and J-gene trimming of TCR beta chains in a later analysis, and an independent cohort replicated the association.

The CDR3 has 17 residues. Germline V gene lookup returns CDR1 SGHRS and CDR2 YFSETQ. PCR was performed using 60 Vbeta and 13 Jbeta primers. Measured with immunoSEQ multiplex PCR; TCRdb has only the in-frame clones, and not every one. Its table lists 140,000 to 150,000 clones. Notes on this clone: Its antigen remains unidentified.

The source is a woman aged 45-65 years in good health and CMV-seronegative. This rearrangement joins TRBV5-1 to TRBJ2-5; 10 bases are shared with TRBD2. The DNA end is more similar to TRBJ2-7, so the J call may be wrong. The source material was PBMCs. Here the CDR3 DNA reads TGCGCCAGCAGCTTGGAGGCTAGCGGGAGTGGAGTCCACGAGCAGTACTTC. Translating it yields CASSLEASGSGVHEQYF.